Listed below are T cell receptor beta chains from one sample, sequenced in a study of cytomegalovirus exposure and HLA in healthy donors. The repertoire was sequenced with immunoSEQ multiplex PCR; TCRdb's copy has only in-frame clones and lacks some. The table shows 140,000 or so clones, with about 66% occurring only once. Sequences were obtained from PBMCs. The receptors stem from a male donor in good health and CMV-seronegative. The CDR3 runs from the conserved cysteine through the conserved F or W. The D gene is left open where the match is weak. Some rows have no size entry. The others give once, few or many, or a class for an expanded clone.

J gene: TRBJ1-2; D gene: TRBD1; clone size: -; V gene: TRBV28; CDR3 length: 13; CDR3 DNA: TGTGCCAGCAGTCCGGGACAGGGGCATGGCTACACCTTC; CDR3 protein: CASSPGQGHGYTF
J gene: TRBJ2-7; D gene: -; clone size: -; V gene: TRBV6-1; CDR3 length: 16; CDR3 DNA: TGTGCCAGCAGTGAAGCGCCCCGGGATGGGGCCTACGAGCAGTACTTC; CDR3 protein: CASSEAPRDGAYEQYF
J gene: TRBJ2-1; D gene: TRBD1; clone size: -; V gene: TRBV15; CDR3 length: 15; CDR3 DNA: TGTGCCACCAGCAGAGATGCTCGGACAGGGGATGAGCAGTTCTTC; CDR3 protein: CATSRDARTGDEQFF
J gene: TRBJ2-7; D gene: -; clone size: once; V gene: TRBV5-4; CDR3 length: 13; CDR3 DNA: TGTGCCAGCAGCTCCTCAGGTGCCTACGAGCAGTACTTC; CDR3 protein: CASSSSGAYEQYF
J gene: TRBJ1-4; D gene: -; clone size: -; V gene: TRBV5-4; CDR3 length: 18; CDR3 DNA: TGTGCCAGCAGCTTGCAGTCACGAACAGGGTGGGTTAATGAAAAACTGTTTTTT; CDR3 protein: CASSLQSRTGWVNEKLFF
J gene: TRBJ2-3; D gene: TRBD2; clone size: -; V gene: TRBV5-4; CDR3 length: 15; CDR3 DNA: TGTGCCAGCAGCTCAAAGCGGGGGGGCACAGATACGCAGTATTTT; CDR3 protein: CASSSKRGGTDTQYF
J gene: TRBJ2-3; D gene: -; clone size: -; V gene: TRBV27; CDR3 length: 17; CDR3 DNA: TGTGCCAGCCGAGTGCCCAGGGGCCAGTGGGGCACAGATACGCAGTATTTT; CDR3 protein: CASRVPRGQWGTDTQYF
J gene: TRBJ1-2; D gene: -; clone size: -; V gene: TRBV4-1; CDR3 length: 16; CDR3 DNA: TGCGCCAGCAGCCAAATAGGCGGGATGGGGGTCTATGGCTACACCTTC; CDR3 protein: CASSQIGGMGVYGYTF
J gene: TRBJ2-3; D gene: -; clone size: few; V gene: TRBV5-5; CDR3 length: 14; CDR3 DNA: TGTGCCAGCAGCTTGGGGGCCAGCACAGATACGCAGTATTTT; CDR3 protein: CASSLGASTDTQYF
J gene: TRBJ1-2; D gene: TRBD1; clone size: -; V gene: TRBV23-1; CDR3 length: 18; CDR3 DNA: TGCGCCAGCAGTCACTCCCTGGATTGGACAGGGACAAACTATGGCTACACCTTC; CDR3 protein: CASSHSLDWTGTNYGYTF
J gene: TRBJ2-2; D gene: TRBD2; clone size: -; V gene: TRBV19; CDR3 length: 16; CDR3 DNA: TGTGCCAGTAGTATAGGTCCTAGCGGGAACACCGGGGAGCTGTTTTTT; CDR3 protein: CASSIGPSGNTGELFF
J gene: TRBJ2-5; D gene: TRBD2; clone size: few; V gene: TRBV29-1; CDR3 length: 14; CDR3 DNA: TGCAGCGTCGACGGACTAGGCAACAAAGAGACCCAGTACTTC; CDR3 protein: CSVDGLGNKETQYF
J gene: TRBJ1-1; D gene: TRBD1; clone size: many; V gene: TRBV7-3; CDR3 length: 13; CDR3 DNA: TGTGCCAGCAGCGCCCGGGACAGCTCTGAAGCTTTCTTT; CDR3 protein: CASSARDSSEAFF
J gene: TRBJ2-1; D gene: TRBD2; clone size: -; V gene: TRBV5-4; CDR3 length: 17; CDR3 DNA: TGTGCCAGCAGCTCAAAGACTAGCGGGGGGAGTTACAATGAGCAGTTCTTC; CDR3 protein: CASSSKTSGGSYNEQFF
J gene: TRBJ1-4; D gene: -; clone size: -; V gene: TRBV9; CDR3 length: 15; CDR3 DNA: TGTGCCAGCAGCCCGCGGGTGGGGACAAATGAAAAACTGTTTTTT; CDR3 protein: CASSPRVGTNEKLFF
J gene: TRBJ2-3; D gene: TRBD2; clone size: once; V gene: TRBV4-3; CDR3 length: 16; CDR3 DNA: TGCGCCAGCAGCCAAGATTTAAGCGGGGGCTCAGATACGCAGTATTTT; CDR3 protein: CASSQDLSGGSDTQYF
J gene: TRBJ1-5; D gene: TRBD1; clone size: few; V gene: TRBV4-3; CDR3 length: 15; CDR3 DNA: TGCGCCAGCAGCCAAGGGACAGGGGGCAATCAGCCCCAGCATTTT; CDR3 protein: CASSQGTGGNQPQHF
J gene: TRBJ2-3; D gene: -; clone size: medium-sized; V gene: TRBV7-9; CDR3 length: 16; CDR3 DNA: TGTGCCAGCAGCTTAGGAACGGGGGGCGAAACAGATACGCAGTATTTT; CDR3 protein: CASSLGTGGETDTQYF
J gene: TRBJ2-6; D gene: -; clone size: few; V gene: TRBV5-1; CDR3 length: 16; CDR3 DNA: TGCGCCAGCAGCCGTAGACACGCCTCTGGGGCCAACGTCCTGACTTTC; CDR3 protein: CASSRRHASGANVLTF
J gene: TRBJ1-3; D gene: -; clone size: -; V gene: TRBV9; CDR3 length: 13; CDR3 DNA: TGTGCCAGCAGCTTCACAGGGAGTAGCACCATATATTTT; CDR3 protein: CASSFTGSSTIYF
J gene: TRBJ1-6; D gene: -; clone size: -; V gene: TRBV12-5; CDR3 length: 17; CDR3 DNA: TGTGCTAGTGGTTTGTCCCGACTCAGCTCCTATAATTCACCCCTCCACTTT; CDR3 protein: CASGLSRLSSYNSPLHF
J gene: TRBJ1-5; D gene: TRBD1; clone size: -; V gene: TRBV5-5; CDR3 length: 16; CDR3 DNA: TGTGCCAGCAGCTCCCGATCCGGGACAGCGAATCAGCCCCAGCATTTT; CDR3 protein: CASSSRSGTANQPQHF
J gene: TRBJ2-2; D gene: -; clone size: -; V gene: TRBV18; CDR3 length: 16; CDR3 DNA: TGTGCCAGCTCACCACCTCGACAGGGAGGCACCGGGGAGCTGTTTTTT; CDR3 protein: CASSPPRQGGTGELFF
J gene: TRBJ1-5; D gene: -; clone size: -; V gene: TRBV28; CDR3 length: 15; CDR3 DNA: TGTGCCAGCAGTTTAGGGGGGAGGCAAGAACAGCCCCAGCATTTT; CDR3 protein: CASSLGGRQEQPQHF
J gene: TRBJ1-6; D gene: -; clone size: -; V gene: TRBV6-1; CDR3 length: 15; CDR3 DNA: TGTGCCAGCAGTGAACTCCGGCAGGGGCATTCACCCCTCCACTTT; CDR3 protein: CASSELRQGHSPLHF
J gene: TRBJ2-7; D gene: TRBD2; clone size: -; V gene: TRBV9; CDR3 length: 16; CDR3 DNA: TGTGCCAGCAGCGTAGGGCTAGCGGGGGCCGACTACGAGCAGTACTTC; CDR3 protein: CASSVGLAGADYEQYF
J gene: TRBJ1-6; D gene: -; clone size: few; V gene: TRBV14; CDR3 length: 12; CDR3 DNA: TGTGCCAGCAGCGTGTATACAGGGCCCCTCCACTTT; CDR3 protein: CASSVYTGPLHF
J gene: TRBJ1-2; D gene: -; clone size: -; V gene: TRBV4-3; CDR3 length: 15; CDR3 DNA: TGCGCCAGCAGCCAGGCACAGGCCCGGACCTATGGCTACACCTTC; CDR3 protein: CASSQAQARTYGYTF
J gene: TRBJ2-7; D gene: TRBD1; clone size: -; V gene: TRBV11-2; CDR3 length: 16; CDR3 DNA: TGTGCCAGCAGCTCATTGTGGGACAGGGGAGCCTACGAGCAGTACTTC; CDR3 protein: CASSSLWDRGAYEQYF
J gene: TRBJ1-5; D gene: -; clone size: -; V gene: TRBV4-1; CDR3 length: 16; CDR3 DNA: TGCGCCAGCAGCCAAGATCCCGACAGGCCCAATCAGCCCCAGCATTTT; CDR3 protein: CASSQDPDRPNQPQHF
J gene: TRBJ1-6; D gene: -; clone size: -; V gene: TRBV9; CDR3 length: 12; CDR3 DNA: TGTGCCAGCAGCGTAGCTGATTCACCCCTCCACTTT; CDR3 protein: CASSVADSPLHF
J gene: TRBJ2-3; D gene: TRBD2; clone size: -; V gene: TRBV7-9; CDR3 length: 16; CDR3 DNA: TGTGCCAGCAGCTGGGGACTCGCGGGGGGAACAGATACGCAGTATTTT; CDR3 protein: CASSWGLAGGTDTQYF
J gene: TRBJ1-2; D gene: -; clone size: -; V gene: TRBV5-6; CDR3 length: 14; CDR3 DNA: TGTGCCAGCAGCTCAGCCGACAGTAACTATGGCTACACCTTC; CDR3 protein: CASSSADSNYGYTF
J gene: TRBJ1-5; D gene: TRBD1; clone size: -; V gene: TRBV30; CDR3 length: 15; CDR3 DNA: TGTGCCTGGAGCGGACAGGGTTGGGGCAATCAGCCCCAGCATTTT; CDR3 protein: CAWSGQGWGNQPQHF
J gene: TRBJ1-2; D gene: -; clone size: -; V gene: TRBV7-2; CDR3 length: 15; CDR3 DNA: TGTGCCAGCAGCCCTGGGGCCGCGTCAGCCTATGGCTACACCTTC; CDR3 protein: CASSPGAASAYGYTF
J gene: TRBJ1-4; D gene: -; clone size: -; V gene: TRBV19; CDR3 length: 17; CDR3 DNA: TGTGCCAGTAGTATCGGCCAGGTTGGTGTTGCTAATGAAAAACTGTTTTTT; CDR3 protein: CASSIGQVGVANEKLFF
J gene: TRBJ2-7; D gene: TRBD1; clone size: few; V gene: TRBV5-1; CDR3 length: 14; CDR3 DNA: TGCGCCAGCAGCACCGACAGGGCTGTTAGCGAGCAGTACTTC; CDR3 protein: CASSTDRAVSEQYF
J gene: TRBJ2-1; D gene: -; clone size: -; V gene: TRBV12-5; CDR3 length: 15; CDR3 DNA: TGTGCTAGTGGTTTGGTAATCCAGGGAAAGAATGAGCAGTTCTTC; CDR3 protein: CASGLVIQGKNEQFF
J gene: TRBJ2-1; D gene: TRBD2; clone size: -; V gene: TRBV10-3; CDR3 length: 14; CDR3 DNA: TGTGCCAACAGCGGGGGGGCACTATACAATGAGCAGTTCTTC; CDR3 protein: CANSGGALYNEQFF
J gene: TRBJ2-3; D gene: TRBD1; clone size: few; V gene: TRBV7-9; CDR3 length: 15; CDR3 DNA: TGTGCCAGCAGCACCGGACAGGGGCTCACAGATACGCAGTATTTT; CDR3 protein: CASSTGQGLTDTQYF
J gene: TRBJ1-6; D gene: -; clone size: few; V gene: TRBV7-2; CDR3 length: 12; CDR3 DNA: TGTGCCAGCAGCTTAGTGGAGGGGCCCCTCCACTTT; CDR3 protein: CASSLVEGPLHF
J gene: TRBJ1-2; D gene: TRBD1; clone size: -; V gene: TRBV6-5; CDR3 length: 14; CDR3 DNA: TGTGCCAGCATGAAACCGGGACAGGTGTATGGCTACACCTTC; CDR3 protein: CASMKPGQVYGYTF
J gene: TRBJ2-7; D gene: -; clone size: -; V gene: TRBV6-5; CDR3 length: 14; CDR3 DNA: TGTGCCAGCAGTTACTCTGGGCAGGGCTACGAGCAGTACTTC; CDR3 protein: CASSYSGQGYEQYF
J gene: TRBJ1-1; D gene: TRBD1; clone size: -; V gene: TRBV25-1; CDR3 length: 13; CDR3 DNA: TGTGCCAGCAGAACAGGGGGGAACACTGAAGCTTTCTTT; CDR3 protein: CASRTGGNTEAFF
J gene: TRBJ1-4; D gene: TRBD1; clone size: -; V gene: TRBV30; CDR3 length: 15; CDR3 DNA: TGTGCCTGGAGTGGGGAGACAGGGGGCCATGAAAAACTGTTTTTT; CDR3 protein: CAWSGETGGHEKLFF
J gene: TRBJ2-3; D gene: -; clone size: -; V gene: TRBV11-2; CDR3 length: 15; CDR3 DNA: TGTGCCAGCAGCTCCCGCTTAGGGGACACAGATACGCAGTATTTT; CDR3 protein: CASSSRLGDTDTQYF
J gene: TRBJ1-2; D gene: TRBD1; clone size: -; V gene: TRBV5-1; CDR3 length: 14; CDR3 DNA: TGCGCCAGCACGCCCGGGGACAGGAACTATGGCTACACCTTC; CDR3 protein: CASTPGDRNYGYTF